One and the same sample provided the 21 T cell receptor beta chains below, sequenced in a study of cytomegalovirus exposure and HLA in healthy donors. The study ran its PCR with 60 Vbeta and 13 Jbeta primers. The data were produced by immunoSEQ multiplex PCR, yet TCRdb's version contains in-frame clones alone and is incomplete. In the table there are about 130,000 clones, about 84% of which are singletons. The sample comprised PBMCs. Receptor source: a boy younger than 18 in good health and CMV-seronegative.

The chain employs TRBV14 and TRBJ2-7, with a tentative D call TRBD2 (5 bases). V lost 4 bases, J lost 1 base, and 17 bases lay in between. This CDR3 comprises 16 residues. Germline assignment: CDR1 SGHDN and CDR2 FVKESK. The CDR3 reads CASSLGGPRPSYEQYF. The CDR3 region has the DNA TGTGCCAGCAGCCTCGGAGGACCCCGACCTTCCTACGAGCAGTACTTC.

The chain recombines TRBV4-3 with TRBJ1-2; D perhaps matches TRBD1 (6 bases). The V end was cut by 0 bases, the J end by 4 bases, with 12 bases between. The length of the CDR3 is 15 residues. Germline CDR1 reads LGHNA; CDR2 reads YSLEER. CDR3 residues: CASSQDRGGGYGYTF. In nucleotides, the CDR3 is TGCGCCAGCAGCCAAGATCGAGGGGGGGGCTATGGCTACACCTTC.

The CDR3 nucleotides are TGTGCCAGCTGCCCCCCGGGTCGGCGAACTGAAGCTTTCTTT. Amino acids: CASCPPGRRTEAFF. The chain uses TRBV5-8 and TRBJ1-1; D is unclear. The CDR3 has 14 residues. Between the trimmed V and J ends, which lost 7 bases and 5 bases, there was a span of 18 bases. CDR1 is SGHTS and CDR2 is YDEGEE in the germline V gene.

DNA for the CDR3: TGTGCCAGCAGCTACCGGACTAGAGGACTGGGTACGCAGTATTTT. This encodes CASSYRTRGLGTQYF. The J gene is TRBJ2-3, the V gene TRBV5-4, with 7 positions matching TRBD2. The CDR3 is 15 residues long. After removal of 3 bases from V and 8 bases from J, the junction contained 12 bases not matched to a gene. Germline V gene data show CDR1 as SGHNT and CDR2 as YYREEE (reference sequence).

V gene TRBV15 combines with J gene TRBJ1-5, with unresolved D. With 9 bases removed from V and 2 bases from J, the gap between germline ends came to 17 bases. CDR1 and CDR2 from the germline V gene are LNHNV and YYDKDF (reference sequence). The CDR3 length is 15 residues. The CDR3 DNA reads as TGTGCCACGGGCGACGGGGTCTTTGGCAATCAGCCCCAGCATTTT. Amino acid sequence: CATGDGVFGNQPQHF.

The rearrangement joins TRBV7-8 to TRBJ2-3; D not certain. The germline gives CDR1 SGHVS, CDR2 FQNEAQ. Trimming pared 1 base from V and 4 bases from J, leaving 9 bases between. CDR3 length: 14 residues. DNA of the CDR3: TGTGCCAGCAGCTTAGGGCCCTCCCCAGATACGCAGTATTTT. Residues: CASSLGPSPDTQYF.

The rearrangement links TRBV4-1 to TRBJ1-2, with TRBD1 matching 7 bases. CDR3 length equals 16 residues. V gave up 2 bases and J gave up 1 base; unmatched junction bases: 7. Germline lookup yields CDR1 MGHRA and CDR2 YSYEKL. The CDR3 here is CASSQPQGGGNYGYTF. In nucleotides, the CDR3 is TGCGCCAGCAGCCAACCGCAGGGGGGAGGTAACTATGGCTACACCTTC.

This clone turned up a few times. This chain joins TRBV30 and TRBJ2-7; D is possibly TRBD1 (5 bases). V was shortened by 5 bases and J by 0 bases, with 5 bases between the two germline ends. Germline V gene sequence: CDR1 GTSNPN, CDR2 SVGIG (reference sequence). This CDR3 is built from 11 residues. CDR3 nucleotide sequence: TGTGCCTGGGACAGCTCCTACGAGCAGTACTTC. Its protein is CAWDSSYEQYF.

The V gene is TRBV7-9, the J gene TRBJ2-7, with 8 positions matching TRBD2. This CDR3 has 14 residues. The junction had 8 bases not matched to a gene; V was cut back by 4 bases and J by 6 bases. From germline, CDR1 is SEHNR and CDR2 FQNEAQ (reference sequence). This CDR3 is CASSWTSPRPEQYF. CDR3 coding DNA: TGTGCCAGCAGCTGGACTAGCCCGCGGCCCGAGCAGTACTTC.

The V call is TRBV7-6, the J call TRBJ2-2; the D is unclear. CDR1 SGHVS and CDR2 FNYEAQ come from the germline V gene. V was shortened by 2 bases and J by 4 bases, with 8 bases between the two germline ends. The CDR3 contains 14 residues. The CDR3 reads CASSLWATTGELFF. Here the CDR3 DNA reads TGTGCCAGCAGCTTATGGGCGACCACCGGGGAGCTGTTTTTT.

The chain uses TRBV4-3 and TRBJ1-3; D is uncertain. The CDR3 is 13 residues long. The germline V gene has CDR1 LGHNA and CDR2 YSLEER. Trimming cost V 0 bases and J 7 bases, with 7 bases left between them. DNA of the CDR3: TGCGCCAGCAGCCAAGAACGCGGGAACACCATATATTTT. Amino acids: CASSQERGNTIYF.

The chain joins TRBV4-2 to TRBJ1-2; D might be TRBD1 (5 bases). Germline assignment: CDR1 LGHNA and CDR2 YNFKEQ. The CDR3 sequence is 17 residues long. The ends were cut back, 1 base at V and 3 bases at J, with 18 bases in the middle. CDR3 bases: TGTGCCAGCAGCCAAGGCTTAAACATGGACACCTACTATGGCTACACCTTC. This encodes CASSQGLNMDTYYGYTF.

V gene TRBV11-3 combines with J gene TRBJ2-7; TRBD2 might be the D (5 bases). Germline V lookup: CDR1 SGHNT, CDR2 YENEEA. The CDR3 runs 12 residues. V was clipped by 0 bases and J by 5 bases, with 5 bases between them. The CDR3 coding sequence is TGTGCCAGCAGCTTAGACGGGAACGAGCAGTACTTC. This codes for CASSLDGNEQYF.

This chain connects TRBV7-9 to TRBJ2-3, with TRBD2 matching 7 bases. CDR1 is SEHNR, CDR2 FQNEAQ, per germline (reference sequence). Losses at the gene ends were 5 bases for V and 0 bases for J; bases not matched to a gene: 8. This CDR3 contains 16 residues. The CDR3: CASSPIAGMSTDTQYF. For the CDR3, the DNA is TGTGCCAGCAGCCCCATAGCGGGTATGAGCACAGATACGCAGTATTTT. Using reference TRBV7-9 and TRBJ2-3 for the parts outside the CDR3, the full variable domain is DTGVSQNPRHKITKRGQNVTFRCDPISEHNRLYWYRQTLGQGPEFLTYFQNEAQLEKSRLLSDRFSAERPKGSFSTLEIQRTEQGDSAMYLCASSPIAGMSTDTQYFGPGTRLTVL.

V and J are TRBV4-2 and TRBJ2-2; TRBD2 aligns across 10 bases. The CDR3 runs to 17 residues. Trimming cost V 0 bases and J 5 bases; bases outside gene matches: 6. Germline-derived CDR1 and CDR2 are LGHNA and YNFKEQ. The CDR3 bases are TGTGCCAGCAGCCAAGATCCTAGCGGGAGTGGGACCGGGGAGCTGTTTTTT. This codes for CASSQDPSGSGTGELFF.

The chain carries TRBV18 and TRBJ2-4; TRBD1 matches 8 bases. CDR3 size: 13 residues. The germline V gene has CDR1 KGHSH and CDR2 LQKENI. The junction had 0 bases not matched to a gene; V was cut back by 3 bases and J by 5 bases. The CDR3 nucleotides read TGTGCCAGCTCACCGGGACAGGAAAACATTCAGTACTTC. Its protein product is CASSPGQENIQYF.

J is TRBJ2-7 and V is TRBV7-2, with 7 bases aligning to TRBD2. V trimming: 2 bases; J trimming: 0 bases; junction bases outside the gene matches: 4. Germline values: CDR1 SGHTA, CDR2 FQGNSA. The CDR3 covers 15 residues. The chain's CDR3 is CASSLWREISYEQYF. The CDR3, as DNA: TGTGCCAGCAGCTTATGGCGGGAGATCTCCTACGAGCAGTACTTC. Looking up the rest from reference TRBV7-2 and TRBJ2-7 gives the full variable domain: GAGVSQSPSNKVTEKGKDVELRCDPISGHTALYWYRQSLGQGLEFLIYFQGNSAPDKSGLPSDRFSAERTGGSVSTLTIQRTQQEDSAVYLCASSLWREISYEQYFGPGTRLTVT.

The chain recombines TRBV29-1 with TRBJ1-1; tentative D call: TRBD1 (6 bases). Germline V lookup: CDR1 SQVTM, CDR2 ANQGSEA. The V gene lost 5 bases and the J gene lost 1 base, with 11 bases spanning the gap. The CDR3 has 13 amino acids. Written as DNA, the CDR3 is TGCAGCGTTTGGGGGCCCTCGAACACTGAAGCTTTCTTT. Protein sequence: CSVWGPSNTEAFF.

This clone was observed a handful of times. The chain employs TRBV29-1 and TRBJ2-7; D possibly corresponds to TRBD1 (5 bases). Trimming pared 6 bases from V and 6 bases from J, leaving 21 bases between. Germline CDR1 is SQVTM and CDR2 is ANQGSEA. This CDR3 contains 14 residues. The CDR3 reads CSVGKSANGAEQYF. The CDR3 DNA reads TGCAGCGTCGGTAAGTCGGCCAATGGGGCCGAGCAGTACTTC.

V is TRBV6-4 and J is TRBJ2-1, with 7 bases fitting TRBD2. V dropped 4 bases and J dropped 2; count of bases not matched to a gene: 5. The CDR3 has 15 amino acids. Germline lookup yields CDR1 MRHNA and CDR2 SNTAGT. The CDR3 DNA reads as TGTGCCAGCAGTGCCGCTAGCGGAACCTACAATGAGCAGTTCTTC. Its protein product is CASSAASGTYNEQFF.

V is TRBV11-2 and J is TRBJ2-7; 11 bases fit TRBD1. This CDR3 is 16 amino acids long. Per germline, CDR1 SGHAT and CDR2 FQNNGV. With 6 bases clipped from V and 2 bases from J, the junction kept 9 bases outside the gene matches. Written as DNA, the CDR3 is TGTGCCAGCAGACCTTCCCCGGGACAGGGGGCCTACGAGCAGTACTTC. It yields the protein CASRPSPGQGAYEQYF.